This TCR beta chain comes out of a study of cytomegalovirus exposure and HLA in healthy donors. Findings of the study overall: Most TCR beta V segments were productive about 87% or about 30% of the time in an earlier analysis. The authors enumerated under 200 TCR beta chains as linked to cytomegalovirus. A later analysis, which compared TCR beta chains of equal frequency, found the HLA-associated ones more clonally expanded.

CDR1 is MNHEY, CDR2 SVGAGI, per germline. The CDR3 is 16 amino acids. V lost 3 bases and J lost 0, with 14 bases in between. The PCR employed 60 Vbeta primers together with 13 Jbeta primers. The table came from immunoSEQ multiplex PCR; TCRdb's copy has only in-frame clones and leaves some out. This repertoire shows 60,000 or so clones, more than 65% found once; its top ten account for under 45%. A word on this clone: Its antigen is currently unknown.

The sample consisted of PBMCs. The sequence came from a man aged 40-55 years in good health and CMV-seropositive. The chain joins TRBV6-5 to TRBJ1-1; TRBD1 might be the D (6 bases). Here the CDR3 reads CASSYGGAGMNTEAFF. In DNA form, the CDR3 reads TGTGCCAGCAGTTATGGGGGGGCGGGTATGAACACTGAAGCTTTCTTT.